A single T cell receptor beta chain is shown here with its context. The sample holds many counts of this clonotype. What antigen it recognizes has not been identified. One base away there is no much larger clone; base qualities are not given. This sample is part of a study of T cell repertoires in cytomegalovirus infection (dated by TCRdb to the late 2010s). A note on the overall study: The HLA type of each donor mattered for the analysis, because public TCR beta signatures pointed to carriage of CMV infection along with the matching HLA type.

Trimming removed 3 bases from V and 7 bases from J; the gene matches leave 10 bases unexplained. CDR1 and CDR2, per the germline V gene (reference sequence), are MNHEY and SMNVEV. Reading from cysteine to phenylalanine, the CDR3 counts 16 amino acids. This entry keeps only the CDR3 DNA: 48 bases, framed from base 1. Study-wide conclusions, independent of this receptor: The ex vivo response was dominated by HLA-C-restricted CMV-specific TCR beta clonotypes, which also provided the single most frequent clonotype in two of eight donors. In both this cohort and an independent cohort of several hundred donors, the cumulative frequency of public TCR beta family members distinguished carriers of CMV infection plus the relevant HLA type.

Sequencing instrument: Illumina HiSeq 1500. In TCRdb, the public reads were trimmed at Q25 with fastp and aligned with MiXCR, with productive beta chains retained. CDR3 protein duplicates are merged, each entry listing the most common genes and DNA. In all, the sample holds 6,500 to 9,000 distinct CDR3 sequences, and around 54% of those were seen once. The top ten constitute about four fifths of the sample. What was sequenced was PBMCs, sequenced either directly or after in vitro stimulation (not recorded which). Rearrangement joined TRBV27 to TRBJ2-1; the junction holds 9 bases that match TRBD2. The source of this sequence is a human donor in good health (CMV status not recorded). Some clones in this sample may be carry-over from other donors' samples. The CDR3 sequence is CASSFPGGSGGNEQFF. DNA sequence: TGTGCCAGCAGTTTCCCTGGGGGTAGCGGGGGTAATGAGCAGTTCTTC.